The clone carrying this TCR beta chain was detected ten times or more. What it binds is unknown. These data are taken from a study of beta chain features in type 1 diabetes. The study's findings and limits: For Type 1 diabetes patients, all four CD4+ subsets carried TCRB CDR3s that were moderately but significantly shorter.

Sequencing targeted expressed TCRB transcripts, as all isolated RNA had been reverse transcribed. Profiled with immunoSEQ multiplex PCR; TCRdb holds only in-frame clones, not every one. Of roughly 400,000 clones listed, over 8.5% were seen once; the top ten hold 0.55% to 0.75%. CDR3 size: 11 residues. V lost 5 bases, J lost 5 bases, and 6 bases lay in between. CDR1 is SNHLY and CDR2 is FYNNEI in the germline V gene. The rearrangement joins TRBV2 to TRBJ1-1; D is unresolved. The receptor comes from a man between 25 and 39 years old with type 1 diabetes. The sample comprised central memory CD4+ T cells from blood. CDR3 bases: TGTGCCAGCAGTTATTCAACTGAAGCTTTCTTT. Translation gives CASSYSTEAFF.